The present T cell receptor beta chain was sequenced within a study of T cells after yellow fever vaccination. Study background: SMART-Seq v4 Ultra Low Input prepared libraries from low-cell fractions.

This CDR3 region has 17 residues. Germline V gene lookup returns CDR1 MDHEN and CDR2 SYDVKM. Trimming cost V 5 bases and J 1 base; bases outside gene matches: 11. TCRdb called the 5' RACE reads again in MiXCR, with one record for every CDR3 protein. The sample has hundreds of thousands of distinct CDR3 sequences; approximately 3.8% are singletons. The specimen was PBMCs, collected on the day of the yellow fever booster vaccination. The clonotype originates from a man between 18 and 29 years old who received the YFV17D yellow fever vaccine. The gene calls are TRBV28 and TRBJ1-3; 7 bases are shared with TRBD1. The CDR3 sequence is CASSPPNRGFSGNTIYF. CDR3 coding DNA: TGTGCCAGCAGTCCACCCAACAGGGGTTTTTCTGGAAACACCATATATTTT.